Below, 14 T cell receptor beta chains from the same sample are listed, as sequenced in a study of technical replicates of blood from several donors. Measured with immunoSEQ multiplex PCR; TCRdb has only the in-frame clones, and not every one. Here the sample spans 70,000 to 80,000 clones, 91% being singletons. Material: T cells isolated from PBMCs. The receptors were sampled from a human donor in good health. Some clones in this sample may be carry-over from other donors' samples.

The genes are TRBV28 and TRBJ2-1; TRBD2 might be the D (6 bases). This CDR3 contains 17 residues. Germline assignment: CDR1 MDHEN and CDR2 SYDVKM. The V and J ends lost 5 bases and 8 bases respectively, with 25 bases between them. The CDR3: CASSADLMRLAFHEQFF. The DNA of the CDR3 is TGTGCCAGCAGTGCAGACTTAATGCGGCTAGCGTTTCATGAGCAGTTCTTC. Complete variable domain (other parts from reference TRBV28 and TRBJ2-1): DVKVTQSSRYLVKRTGEKVFLECVQDMDHENMFWYRQDPGLGLRLIYFSYDVKMKEKGDIPEGYSVSREKKERFSLILESASTNQTSMYLCASSADLMRLAFHEQFFGPGTRLTVL.

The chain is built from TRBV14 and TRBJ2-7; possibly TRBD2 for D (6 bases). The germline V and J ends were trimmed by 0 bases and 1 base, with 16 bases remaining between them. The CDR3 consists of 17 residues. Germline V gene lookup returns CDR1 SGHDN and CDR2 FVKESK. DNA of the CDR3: TGTGCCAGCAGCCAAGATCTCGGGACTCCCGGGTCCTACGAGCAGTACTTC. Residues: CASSQDLGTPGSYEQYF.

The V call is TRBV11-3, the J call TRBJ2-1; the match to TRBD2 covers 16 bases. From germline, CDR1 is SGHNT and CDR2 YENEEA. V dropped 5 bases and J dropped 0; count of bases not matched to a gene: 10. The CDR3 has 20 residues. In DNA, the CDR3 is TGTGCCAGCAGCAGCACCGGGACTAGCGGGGGGGCTCGCTCCTACAATGAGCAGTTCTTC. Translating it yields CASSSTGTSGGARSYNEQFF.

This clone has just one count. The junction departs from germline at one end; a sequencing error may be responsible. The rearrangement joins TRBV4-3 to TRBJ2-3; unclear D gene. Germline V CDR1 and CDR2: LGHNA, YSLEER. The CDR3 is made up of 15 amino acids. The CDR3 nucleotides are TGCGCCAGCAGCCAAGAGCCCACCCGCACAGATACGCAGTACTTT. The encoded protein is CASSQEPTRTDTQYF.

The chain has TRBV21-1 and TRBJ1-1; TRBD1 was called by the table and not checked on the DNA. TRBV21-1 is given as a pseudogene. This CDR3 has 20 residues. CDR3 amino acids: CASSTDPLNSTGPGDTEAFF. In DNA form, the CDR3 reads TGTGCCAGCAGCACTGATCCACTTAACTCGACAGGCCCAGGGGACACTGAAGCTTTCTTT.

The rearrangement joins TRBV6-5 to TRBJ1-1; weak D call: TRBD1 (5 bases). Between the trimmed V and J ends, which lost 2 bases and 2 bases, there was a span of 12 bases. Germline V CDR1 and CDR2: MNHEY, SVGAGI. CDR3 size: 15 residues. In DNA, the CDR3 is TGTGCCAGCAGTTACCGTCCGACAGATAACACTGAAGCTTTCTTT. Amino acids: CASSYRPTDNTEAFF.

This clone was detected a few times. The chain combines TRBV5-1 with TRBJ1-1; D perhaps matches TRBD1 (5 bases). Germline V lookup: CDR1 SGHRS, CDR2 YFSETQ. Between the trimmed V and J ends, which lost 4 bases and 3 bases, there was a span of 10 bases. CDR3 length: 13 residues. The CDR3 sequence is CASSPGGDTEAFF. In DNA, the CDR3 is TGCGCCAGCAGCCCTGGAGGGGACACTGAAGCTTTCTTT.

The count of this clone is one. The CDR3 DNA is TGTGCCAGCAGTGAAAGAGGACACGGAGAGACCCAGTACTTC. Amino acids: CASSERGHGETQYF. The rearrangement links TRBV25-1 to TRBJ2-5; weak D call: TRBD1 (5 bases). This CDR3 spans 14 amino acids. CDR1 is MGHDK and CDR2 is SYGVNS in the germline V gene. Deletions cut 2 bases from V and 4 bases from J, with 11 bases between.

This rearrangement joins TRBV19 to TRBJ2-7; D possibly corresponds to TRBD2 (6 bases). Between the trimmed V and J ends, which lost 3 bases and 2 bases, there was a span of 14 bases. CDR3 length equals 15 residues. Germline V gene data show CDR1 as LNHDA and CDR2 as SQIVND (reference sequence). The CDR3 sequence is CASSIGAGSTYEQYF. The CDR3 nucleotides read TGTGCCAGTAGTATCGGAGCGGGTTCCACCTACGAGCAGTACTTC.

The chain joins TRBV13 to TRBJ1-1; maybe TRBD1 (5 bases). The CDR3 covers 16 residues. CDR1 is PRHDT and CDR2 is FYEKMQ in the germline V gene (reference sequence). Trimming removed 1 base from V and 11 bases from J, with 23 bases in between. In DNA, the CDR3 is TGTGCCAGCAGCTTAGAAGGAGAGGCAACGGGGGAGGAGGCTTTCTTT. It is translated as CASSLEGEATGEEAFF.

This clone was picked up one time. The CDR3 loop is CASSQVGTSGGISTDTQYF. In DNA, the CDR3 is TGCGCCAGCAGCCAAGTCGGGACTAGCGGGGGGATTAGCACAGATACGCAGTATTTT. V and J are TRBV4-1 and TRBJ2-3; TRBD2 matches at 15 bases. The CDR3 has 19 residues. The V gene end was trimmed by 1 base and the J gene end by 0 bases; junction bases not matched to a gene: 5. The germline V gene encodes CDR1 MGHRA and CDR2 YSYEKL.

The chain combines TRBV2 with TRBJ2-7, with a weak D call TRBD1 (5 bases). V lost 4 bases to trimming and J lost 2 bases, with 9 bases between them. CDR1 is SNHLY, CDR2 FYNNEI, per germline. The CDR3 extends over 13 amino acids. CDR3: CASSVGRAYEQYF. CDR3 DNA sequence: TGTGCCAGCAGTGTGGGCAGGGCCTACGAGCAGTACTTC.

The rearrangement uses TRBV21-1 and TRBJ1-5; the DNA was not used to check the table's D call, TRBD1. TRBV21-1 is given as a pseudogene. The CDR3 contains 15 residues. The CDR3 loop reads CASIREGQADQPQHF. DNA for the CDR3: TGTGCCAGCATCAGGGAGGGACAGGCCGATCAGCCCCAGCATTTT.

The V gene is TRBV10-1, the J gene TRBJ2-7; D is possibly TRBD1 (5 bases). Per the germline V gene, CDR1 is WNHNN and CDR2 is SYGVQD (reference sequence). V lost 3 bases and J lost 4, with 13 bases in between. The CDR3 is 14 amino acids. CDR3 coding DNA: TGCGCCAGCAGTGATAGGCAGGGCGGTTACGAGCAGTACTTC. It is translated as CASSDRQGGYEQYF.